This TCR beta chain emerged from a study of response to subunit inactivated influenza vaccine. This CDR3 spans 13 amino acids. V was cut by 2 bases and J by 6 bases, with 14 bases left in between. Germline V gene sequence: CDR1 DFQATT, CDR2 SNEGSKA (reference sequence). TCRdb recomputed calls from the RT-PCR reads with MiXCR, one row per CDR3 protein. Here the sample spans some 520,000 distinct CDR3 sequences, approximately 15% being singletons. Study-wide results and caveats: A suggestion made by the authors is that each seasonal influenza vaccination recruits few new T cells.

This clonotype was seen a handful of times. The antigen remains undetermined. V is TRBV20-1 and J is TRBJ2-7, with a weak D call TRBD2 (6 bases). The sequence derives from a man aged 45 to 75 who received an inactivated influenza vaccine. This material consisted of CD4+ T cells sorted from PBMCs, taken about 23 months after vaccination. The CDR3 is CSARRPSAGEQYF. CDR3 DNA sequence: TGCAGTGCTAGACGACCTAGCGCCGGCGAGCAGTACTTC.